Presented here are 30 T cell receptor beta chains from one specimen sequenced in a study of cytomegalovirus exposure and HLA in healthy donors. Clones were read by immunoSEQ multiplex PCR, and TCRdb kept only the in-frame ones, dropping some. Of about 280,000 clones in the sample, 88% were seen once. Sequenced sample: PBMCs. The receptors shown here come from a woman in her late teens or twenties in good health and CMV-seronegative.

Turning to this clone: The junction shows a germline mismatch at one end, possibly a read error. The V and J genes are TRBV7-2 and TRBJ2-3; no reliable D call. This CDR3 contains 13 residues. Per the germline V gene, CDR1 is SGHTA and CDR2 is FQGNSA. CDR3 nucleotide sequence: TGTGCCAGCGGCTTTCTAATGACAGATACGCAGTATTTT. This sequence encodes CASGFLMTDTQYF.

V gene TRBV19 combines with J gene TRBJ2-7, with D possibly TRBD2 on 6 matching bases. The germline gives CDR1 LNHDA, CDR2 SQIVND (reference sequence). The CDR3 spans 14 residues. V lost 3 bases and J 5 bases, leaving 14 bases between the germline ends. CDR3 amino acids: CASSMVGGINEQYF. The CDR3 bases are TGTGCCAGTAGTATGGTGGGAGGAATCAACGAGCAGTACTTC.

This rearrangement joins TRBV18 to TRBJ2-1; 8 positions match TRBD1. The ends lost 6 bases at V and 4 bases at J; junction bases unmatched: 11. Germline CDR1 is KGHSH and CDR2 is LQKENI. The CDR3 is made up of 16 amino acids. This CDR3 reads CASSHRAGQGYNEQFF. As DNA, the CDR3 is TGTGCCAGCTCCCACCGTGCCGGACAGGGTTACAATGAGCAGTTCTTC.

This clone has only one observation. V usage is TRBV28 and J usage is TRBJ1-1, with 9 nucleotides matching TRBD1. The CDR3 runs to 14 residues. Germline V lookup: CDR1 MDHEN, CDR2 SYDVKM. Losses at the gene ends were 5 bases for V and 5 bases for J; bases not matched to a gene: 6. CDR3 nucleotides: TGTGCCAGCAGTACAGGGGGCCTGGGGACTGAAGCTTTCTTT. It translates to CASSTGGLGTEAFF.

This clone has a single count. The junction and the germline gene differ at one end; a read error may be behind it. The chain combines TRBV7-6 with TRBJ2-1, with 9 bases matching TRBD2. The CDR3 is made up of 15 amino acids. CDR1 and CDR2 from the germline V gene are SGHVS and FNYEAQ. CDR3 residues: CASTLGTSGRNEQFF. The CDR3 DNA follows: TGTGCCAGCACCTTAGGAACTAGCGGGCGCAATGAGCAGTTCTTC. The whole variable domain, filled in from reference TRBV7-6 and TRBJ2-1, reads GAGVSQSPRYKVTKRGQDVALRCDPISGHVSLYWYRQALGQGPEFLTYFNYEAQQDKSGLPNDRFSAERPEGSISTLTIQRTEQRDSAMYRCASTLGTSGRNEQFFGPGTRLTVL.

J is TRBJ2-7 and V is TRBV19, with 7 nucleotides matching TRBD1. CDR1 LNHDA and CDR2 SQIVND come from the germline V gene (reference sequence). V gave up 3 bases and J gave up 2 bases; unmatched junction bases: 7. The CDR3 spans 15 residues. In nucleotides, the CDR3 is TGTGCCAGTAGTATGTCTCCGGGACAGACCTACGAGCAGTACTTC. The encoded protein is CASSMSPGQTYEQYF.

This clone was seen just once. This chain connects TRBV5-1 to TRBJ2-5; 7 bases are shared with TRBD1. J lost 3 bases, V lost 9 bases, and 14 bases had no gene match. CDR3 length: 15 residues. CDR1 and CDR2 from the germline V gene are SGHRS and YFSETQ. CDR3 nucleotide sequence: TGCGCCACTACGGTAGCCGGGACAGTAAAAGAGACCCAGTACTTC. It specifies CATTVAGTVKETQYF.

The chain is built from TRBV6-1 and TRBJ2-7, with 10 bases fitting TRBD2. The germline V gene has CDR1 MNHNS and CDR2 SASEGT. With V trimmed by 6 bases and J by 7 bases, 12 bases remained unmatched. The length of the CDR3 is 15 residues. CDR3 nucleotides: TGTGCCAGCAGGCCCGGGCTAGCGGGAGCAGGAGAGCAGTACTTC. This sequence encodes CASRPGLAGAGEQYF.

The CDR3 nucleotides read TGTGCCAGCAGCCCGCTGGGGACTAGCGGAAGATCCTACAATGAGCAGTTCTTC. Its translation is CASSPLGTSGRSYNEQFF. The chain links TRBV11-2 to TRBJ2-1, with TRBD2 matching over 11 bases. This CDR3 spans 18 amino acids. Germline CDR1 SGHAT, CDR2 FQNNGV. Germline trimming cut 5 bases from V and 1 base from J; bases unmatched to any gene: 10.

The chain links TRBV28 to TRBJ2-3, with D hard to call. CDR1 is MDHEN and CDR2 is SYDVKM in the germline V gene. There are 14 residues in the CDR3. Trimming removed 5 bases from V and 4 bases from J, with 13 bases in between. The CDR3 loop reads CASSPHQVADTQYF. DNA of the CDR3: TGTGCCAGCAGTCCGCACCAGGTTGCAGATACGCAGTATTTT.

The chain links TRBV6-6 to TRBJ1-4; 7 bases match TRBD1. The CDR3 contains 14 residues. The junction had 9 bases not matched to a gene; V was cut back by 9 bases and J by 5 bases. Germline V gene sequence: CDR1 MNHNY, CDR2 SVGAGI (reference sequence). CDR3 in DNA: TGTGCCAGTAATCAACAGGGGAAAAATGAAAAACTGTTTTTT. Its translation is CASNQQGKNEKLFF.

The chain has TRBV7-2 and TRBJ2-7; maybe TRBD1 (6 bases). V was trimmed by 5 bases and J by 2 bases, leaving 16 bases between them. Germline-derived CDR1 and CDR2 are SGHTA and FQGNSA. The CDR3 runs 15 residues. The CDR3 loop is CASSPGVDSTYEQYF. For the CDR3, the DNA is TGTGCCAGCAGCCCAGGGGTGGACAGCACCTACGAGCAGTACTTC.

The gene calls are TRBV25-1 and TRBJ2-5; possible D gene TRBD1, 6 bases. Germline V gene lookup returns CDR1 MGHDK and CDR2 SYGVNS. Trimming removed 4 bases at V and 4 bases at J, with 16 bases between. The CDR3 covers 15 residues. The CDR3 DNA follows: TGTGCCAGCAGTGGGAAGGGGGAGATTCGAGAGACCCAGTACTTC. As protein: CASSGKGEIRETQYF.

The DNA of the CDR3 is TGTGCCAGCAGTTTTGATTCAGGGTTTAGCCAGCCCCAGCATTTT. Protein sequence: CASSFDSGFSQPQHF. The chain links TRBV28 to TRBJ1-5, with D perhaps TRBD1 (5 bases). Germline V CDR1 and CDR2: MDHEN, SYDVKM. The V and J ends lost 3 bases and 7 bases respectively, with 16 bases between them. The CDR3 sequence is 15 residues long. The entire variable domain, with the rest obtained from reference TRBV28 and TRBJ1-5, is as follows: DVKVTQSSRYLVKRTGEKVFLECVQDMDHENMFWYRQDPGLGLRLIYFSYDVKMKEKGDIPEGYSVSREKKERFSLILESASTNQTSMYLCASSFDSGFSQPQHFGDGTRLSIL.

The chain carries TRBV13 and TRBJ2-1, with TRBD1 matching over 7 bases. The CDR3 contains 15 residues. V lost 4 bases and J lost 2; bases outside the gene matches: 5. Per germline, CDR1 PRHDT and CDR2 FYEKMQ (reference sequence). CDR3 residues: CASSSGTEPYNEQFF. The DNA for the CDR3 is TGTGCCAGCAGCTCCGGGACAGAACCCTACAATGAGCAGTTCTTC.

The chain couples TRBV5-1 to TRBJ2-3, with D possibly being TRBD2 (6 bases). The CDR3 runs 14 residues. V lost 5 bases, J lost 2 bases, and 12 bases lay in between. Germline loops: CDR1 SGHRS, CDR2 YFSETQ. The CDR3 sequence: CASRGGTVTDTQYF. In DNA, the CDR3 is TGCGCCAGCAGGGGCGGGACGGTCACAGATACGCAGTATTTT. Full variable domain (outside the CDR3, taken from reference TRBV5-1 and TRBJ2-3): KAGVTQTPRYLIKTRGQQVTLSCSPISGHRSVSWYQQTPGQGLQFLFEYFSETQRNKGNFPGRFSGRQFSNSRSEMNVSTLELGDSALYLCASRGGTVTDTQYFGPGTRLTVL.

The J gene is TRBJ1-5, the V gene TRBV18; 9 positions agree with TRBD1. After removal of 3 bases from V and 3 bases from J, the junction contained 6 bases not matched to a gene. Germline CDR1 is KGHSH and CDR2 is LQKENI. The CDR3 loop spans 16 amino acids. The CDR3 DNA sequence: TGTGCCAGCTCACCGGGGACAGGGAGCGTCAATCAGCCCCAGCATTTT. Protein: CASSPGTGSVNQPQHF.

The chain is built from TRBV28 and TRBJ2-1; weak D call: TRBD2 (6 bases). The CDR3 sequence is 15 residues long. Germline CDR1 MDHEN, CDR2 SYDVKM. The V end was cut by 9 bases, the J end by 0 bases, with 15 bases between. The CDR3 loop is CASTAGIFSYNEQFF. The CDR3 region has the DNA TGTGCCAGTACCGCGGGAATTTTCTCCTACAATGAGCAGTTCTTC.

CDR3 in DNA: TGTGCCAGCAGCTGGAGACAGGGGCCCAAATCTGGGGCCAACGTCCTGACTTTC. Translating gives CASSWRQGPKSGANVLTF. The chain uses TRBV7-2 and TRBJ2-6, with TRBD1 matching 8 bases. The CDR3 is made up of 18 amino acids. The germline CDR1 and CDR2 sequences are SGHTA and FQGNSA. V shed 4 bases, J shed 1 base, and the junction held 9 bases outside the gene matches.

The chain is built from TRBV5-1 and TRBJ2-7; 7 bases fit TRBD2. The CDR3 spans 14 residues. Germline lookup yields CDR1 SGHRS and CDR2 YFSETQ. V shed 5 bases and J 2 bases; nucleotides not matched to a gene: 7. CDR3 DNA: TGCGCCAGCAGTGGAAGCGGGATGGCCTACGAGCAGTACTTC. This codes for CASSGSGMAYEQYF.

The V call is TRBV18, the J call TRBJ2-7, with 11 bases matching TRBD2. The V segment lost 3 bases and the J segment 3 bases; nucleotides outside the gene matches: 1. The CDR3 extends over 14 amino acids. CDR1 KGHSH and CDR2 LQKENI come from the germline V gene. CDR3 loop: CASSPGTSGYEQYF. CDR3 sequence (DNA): TGTGCCAGCTCACCCGGGACTAGCGGCTACGAGCAGTACTTC.

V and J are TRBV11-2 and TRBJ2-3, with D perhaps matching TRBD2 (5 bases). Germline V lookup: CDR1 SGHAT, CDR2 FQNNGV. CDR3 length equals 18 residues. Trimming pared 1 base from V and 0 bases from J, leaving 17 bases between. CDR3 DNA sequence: TGTGCCAGCAGCTTAGCCTTAACCCGGGGATCTAGCACAGATACGCAGTATTTT. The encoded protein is CASSLALTRGSSTDTQYF. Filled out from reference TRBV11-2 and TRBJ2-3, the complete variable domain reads EAGVAQSPRYKIIEKRQSVAFWCNPISGHATLYWYQQILGQGPKLLIQFQNNGVVDDSQLPKDRFSAERLKGVDSTLKIQPAKLEDSAVYLCASSLALTRGSSTDTQYFGPGTRLTVL.

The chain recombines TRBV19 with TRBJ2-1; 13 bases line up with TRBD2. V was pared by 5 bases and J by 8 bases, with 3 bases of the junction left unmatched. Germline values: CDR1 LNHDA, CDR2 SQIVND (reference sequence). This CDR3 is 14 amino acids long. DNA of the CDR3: TGTGCCAGTAGTCGACTAGCGGGAGGCGATGAGCAGTTCTTC. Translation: CASSRLAGGDEQFF.

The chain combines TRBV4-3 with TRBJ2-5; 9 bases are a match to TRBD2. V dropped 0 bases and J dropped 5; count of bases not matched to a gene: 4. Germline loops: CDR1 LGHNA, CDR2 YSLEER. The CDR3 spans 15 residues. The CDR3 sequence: CASSQDVAGVETQYF. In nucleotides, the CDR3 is TGCGCCAGCAGCCAAGACGTAGCGGGGGTTGAGACCCAGTACTTC.

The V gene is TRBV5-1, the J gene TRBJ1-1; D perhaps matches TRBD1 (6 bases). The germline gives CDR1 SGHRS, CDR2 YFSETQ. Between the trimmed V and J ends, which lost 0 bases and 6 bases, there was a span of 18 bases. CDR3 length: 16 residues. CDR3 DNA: TGCGCCAGCAGCTTGGGCCACTTGACAGGTCGCCCTGAAGCTTTCTTT. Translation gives CASSLGHLTGRPEAFF.

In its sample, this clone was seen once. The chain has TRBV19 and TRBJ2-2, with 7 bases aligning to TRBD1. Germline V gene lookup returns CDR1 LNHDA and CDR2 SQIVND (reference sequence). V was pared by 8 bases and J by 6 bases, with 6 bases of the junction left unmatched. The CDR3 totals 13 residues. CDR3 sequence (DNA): TGTGCCAGTGGGGCAGGGGGAGCCGGGGAGCTGTTTTTT. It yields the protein CASGAGGAGELFF. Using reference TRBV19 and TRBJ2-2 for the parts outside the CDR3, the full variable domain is DGGITQSPKYLFRKEGQNVTLSCEQNLNHDAMYWYRQDPGQGLRLIYYSQIVNDFQKGDIAEGYSVSREKKESFPLTVTSAQKNPTAFYLCASGAGGAGELFFGEGSRLTVL.

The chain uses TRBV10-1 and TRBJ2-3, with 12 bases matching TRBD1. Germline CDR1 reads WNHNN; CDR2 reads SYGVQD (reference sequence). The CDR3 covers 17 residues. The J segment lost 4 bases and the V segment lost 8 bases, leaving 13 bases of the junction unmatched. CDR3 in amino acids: CASGGTGGLRSADTQYF. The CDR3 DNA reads TGCGCCAGCGGGGGGACAGGGGGCCTGCGGAGCGCAGATACGCAGTATTTT.

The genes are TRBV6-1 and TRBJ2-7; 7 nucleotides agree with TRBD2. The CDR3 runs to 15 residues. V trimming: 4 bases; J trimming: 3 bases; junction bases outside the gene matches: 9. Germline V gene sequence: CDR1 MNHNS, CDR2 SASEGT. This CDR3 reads CASSAVGGSLYEQYF. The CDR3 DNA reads TGTGCCAGCAGTGCCGTCGGCGGGAGTCTCTACGAGCAGTACTTC.

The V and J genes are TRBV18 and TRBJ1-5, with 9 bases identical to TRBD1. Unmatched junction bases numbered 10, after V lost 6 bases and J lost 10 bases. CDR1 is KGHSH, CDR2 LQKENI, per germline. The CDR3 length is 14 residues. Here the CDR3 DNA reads TGTGCCAGCTCGGCAAAACAGGGGGCGAGTCCCCAGCATTTT. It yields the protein CASSAKQGASPQHF.

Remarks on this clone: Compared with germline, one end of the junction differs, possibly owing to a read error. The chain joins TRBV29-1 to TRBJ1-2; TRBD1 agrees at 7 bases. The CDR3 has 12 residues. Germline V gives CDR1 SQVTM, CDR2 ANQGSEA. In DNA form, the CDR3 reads TGCAGCGTTCAAGAGGGACAGCCTGGCTACACCTTC. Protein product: CSVQEGQPGYTF.